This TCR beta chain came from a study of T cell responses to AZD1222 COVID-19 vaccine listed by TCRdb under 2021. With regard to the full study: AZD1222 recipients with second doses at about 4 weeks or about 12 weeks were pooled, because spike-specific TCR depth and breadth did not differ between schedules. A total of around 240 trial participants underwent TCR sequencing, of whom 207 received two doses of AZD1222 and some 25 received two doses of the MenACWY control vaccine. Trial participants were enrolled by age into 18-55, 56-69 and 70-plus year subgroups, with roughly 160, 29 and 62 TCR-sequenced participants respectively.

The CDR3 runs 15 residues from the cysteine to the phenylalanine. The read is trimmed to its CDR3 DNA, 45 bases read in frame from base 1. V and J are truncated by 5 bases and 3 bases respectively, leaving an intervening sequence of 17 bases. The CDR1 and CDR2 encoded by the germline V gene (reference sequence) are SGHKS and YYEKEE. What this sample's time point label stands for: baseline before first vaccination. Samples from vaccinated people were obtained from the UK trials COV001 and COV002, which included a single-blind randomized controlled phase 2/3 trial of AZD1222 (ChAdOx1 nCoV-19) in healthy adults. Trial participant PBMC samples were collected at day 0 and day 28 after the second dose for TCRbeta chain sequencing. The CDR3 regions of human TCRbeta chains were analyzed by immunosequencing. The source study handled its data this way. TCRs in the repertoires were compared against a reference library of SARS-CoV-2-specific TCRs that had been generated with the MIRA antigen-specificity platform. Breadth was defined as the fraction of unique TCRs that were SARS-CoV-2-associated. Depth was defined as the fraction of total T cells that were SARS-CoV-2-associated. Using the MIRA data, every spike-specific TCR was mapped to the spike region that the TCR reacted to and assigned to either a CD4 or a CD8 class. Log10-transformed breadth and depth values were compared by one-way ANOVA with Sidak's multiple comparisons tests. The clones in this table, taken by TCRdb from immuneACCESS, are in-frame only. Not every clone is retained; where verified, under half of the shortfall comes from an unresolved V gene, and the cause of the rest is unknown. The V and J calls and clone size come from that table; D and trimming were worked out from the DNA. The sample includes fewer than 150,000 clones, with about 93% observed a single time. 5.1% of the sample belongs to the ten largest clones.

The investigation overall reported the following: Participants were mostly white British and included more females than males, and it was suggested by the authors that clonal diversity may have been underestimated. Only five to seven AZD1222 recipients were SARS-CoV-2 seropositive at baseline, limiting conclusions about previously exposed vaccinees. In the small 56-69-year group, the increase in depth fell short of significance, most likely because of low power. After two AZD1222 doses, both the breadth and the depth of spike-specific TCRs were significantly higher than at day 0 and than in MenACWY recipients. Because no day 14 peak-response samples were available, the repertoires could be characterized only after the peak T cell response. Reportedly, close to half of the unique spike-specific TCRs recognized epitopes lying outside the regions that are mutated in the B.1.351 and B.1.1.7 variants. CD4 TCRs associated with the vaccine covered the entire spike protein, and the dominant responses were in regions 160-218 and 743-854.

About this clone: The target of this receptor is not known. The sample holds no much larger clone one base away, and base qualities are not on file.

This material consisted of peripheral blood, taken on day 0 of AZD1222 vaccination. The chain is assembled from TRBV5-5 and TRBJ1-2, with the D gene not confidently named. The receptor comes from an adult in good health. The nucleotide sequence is TGTGCCAGCAGTTCGCAGCCGAGTTTAGACTATGGCTACACCTTC. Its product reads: CASSSQPSLDYGYTF.